This TCR beta chain is from a study of blood T cell repertoires in COVID-19. Libraries were prepared by immunoSEQ multiplex PCR; TCRdb keeps only in-frame clonotypes and omits some of them. The table has around 190,000 clones, 88% seen once. CDR3 length: 17 amino acids. CDR1 and CDR2 from the germline V gene are SGHTA and FQGNSA. Unmatched junction bases numbered 9, after V lost 0 bases and J lost 7 bases. Participants spanned ages about 18 to 90 years and resided in 20 to 25 US areas. Recovered status in Cohort 3 required two negative PCRs, clearance, or symptom resolution. This TCR was recovered from a woman aged 18 to 35 who had recovered from COVID-19. This chain links TRBV7-2 with TRBJ1-5, with 10 nucleotides matching TRBD1. Sequenced: PBMCs or T cells enriched from blood (not recorded which). The CDR3 here is CASSLAGTGVSGQPQHF. DNA of the CDR3: TGTGCCAGCAGCTTAGCCGGGACAGGGGTGTCCGGCCAGCCCCAGCATTTT.